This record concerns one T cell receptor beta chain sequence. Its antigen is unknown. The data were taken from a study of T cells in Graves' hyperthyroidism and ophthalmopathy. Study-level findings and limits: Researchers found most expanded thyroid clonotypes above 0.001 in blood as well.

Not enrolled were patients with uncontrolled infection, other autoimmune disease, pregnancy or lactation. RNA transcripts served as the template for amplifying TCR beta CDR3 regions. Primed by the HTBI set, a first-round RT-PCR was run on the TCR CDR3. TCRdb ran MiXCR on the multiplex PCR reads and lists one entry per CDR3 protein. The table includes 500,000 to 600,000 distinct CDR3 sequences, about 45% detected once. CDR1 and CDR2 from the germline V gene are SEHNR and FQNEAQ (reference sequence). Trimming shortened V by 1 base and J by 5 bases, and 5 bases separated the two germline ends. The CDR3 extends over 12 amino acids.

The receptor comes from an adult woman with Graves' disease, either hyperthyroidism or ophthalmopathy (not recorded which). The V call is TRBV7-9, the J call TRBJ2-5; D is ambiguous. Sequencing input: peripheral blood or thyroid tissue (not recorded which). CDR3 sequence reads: CASSLESETQYF. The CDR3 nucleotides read TGTGCCAGCAGCTTAGAATCGGAGACCCAGTACTTC.